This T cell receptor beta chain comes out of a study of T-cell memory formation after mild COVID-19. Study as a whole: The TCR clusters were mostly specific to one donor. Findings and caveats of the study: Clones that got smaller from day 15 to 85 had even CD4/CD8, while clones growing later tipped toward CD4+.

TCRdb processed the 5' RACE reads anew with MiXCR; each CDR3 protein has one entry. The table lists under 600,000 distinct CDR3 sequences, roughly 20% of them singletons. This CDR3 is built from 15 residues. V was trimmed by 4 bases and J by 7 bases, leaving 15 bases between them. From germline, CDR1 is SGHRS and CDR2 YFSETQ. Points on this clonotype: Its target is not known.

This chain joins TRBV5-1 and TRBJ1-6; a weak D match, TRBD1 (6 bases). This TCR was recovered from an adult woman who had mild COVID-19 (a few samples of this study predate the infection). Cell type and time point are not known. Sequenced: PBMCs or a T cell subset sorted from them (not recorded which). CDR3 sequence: CASSAAQGSNSPLHF. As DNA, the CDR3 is TGCGCCAGCAGCGCCGCACAGGGTTCCAATTCACCCCTCCACTTT.